Listed below are T cell receptor beta chains from one sample, sequenced in a study of OX40 agonist ivuxolimab in advanced cancers. The protocol was immunoSEQ multiplex PCR, while the TCRdb copy is restricted to in-frame clones and leaves out a portion. The data contain 12,000 to 15,000 clones, 77% of them seen just once; the ten biggest clones take up roughly 32%. The sequenced sample was CD4+ or CD8+ T cells sorted from blood, obtained in a trial of the OX40 agonist ivuxolimab. Every receptor here comes from an adult with an advanced solid tumor such as melanoma, head and neck, liver or kidney cancer. The CDR3 runs from the conserved cysteine through the conserved F or W. The D gene is left open where the match is weak. A row's size may be missing; if present it is once, few, many or a size class.

V	D	J	size	DNA	CDR3
TRBV10-1	NA	TRBJ2-7	NA	TGCGCCAGCAGTCGGGACTTTTCCAACTACGAGCAGTACTTC	CASSRDFSNYEQYF
TRBV29-1	TRBD1	TRBJ2-1	NA	TGCAGCGTTAGGACAGGGTGGGAGCAGTTCTTC	CSVRTGWEQFF
TRBV6-1	NA	TRBJ2-7	few	TGTGCCAGCAGTTTTCGGGCCGCTAATAACGAGCAGTACTTC	CASSFRAANNEQYF
TRBV28	NA	TRBJ1-1	NA	TGTGCCAGCAGTTTTGAACTTCTCGGGGCCCGCACTGAAGCTTTCTTT	CASSFELLGARTEAFF
TRBV19	TRBD2	TRBJ2-1	medium-sized	TGTGCCAGTAGCCCTAGCGGGAGCTCCTCCTACAATGAGCAGTTCTTC	CASSPSGSSSYNEQFF
TRBV7-9	NA	TRBJ1-5	NA	TGTGCCAGCAGCCCTCCCGGGGCGAACAATCAGCCCCAGCATTTT	CASSPPGANNQPQHF
TRBV7-7	TRBD2	TRBJ2-1	NA	TGTGCCAGCAGCTTAAGCGGGGGGAAAAGCTCCTACAATGAGCAGTTCTTC	CASSLSGGKSSYNEQFF
TRBV29-1	NA	TRBJ2-1	NA	TGCAGCGTTGAAGATCACGATGAGCAGTTCTTC	CSVEDHDEQFF
TRBV6-1	TRBD2	TRBJ2-1	NA	TGTGCCAGCAGGTCCGGGGCTAGCGGCACTGAGCAGTTCTTC	CASRSGASGTEQFF
TRBV7-9	TRBD1	TRBJ2-7	NA	TGTGCCAGCAGCTTAGTGACTACAGGGGGCTTTTACGAGCAGTACTTC	CASSLVTTGGFYEQYF
TRBV27	TRBD1	TRBJ2-7	NA	TGTGCCAACAGTTTGACCGACAGGGGAATAAACTCCTACGAGCAGTACTTC	CANSLTDRGINSYEQYF
TRBV5-6	NA	TRBJ2-3	NA	TGTGCCAGCAGCTTGGGGGCAGATACGCAGTATTTT	CASSLGADTQYF
TRBV11-3	NA	TRBJ2-3	NA	TGTGCCAGCAGCTCCATGAGCACAGATACGCAGTATTTT	CASSSMSTDTQYF
TRBV27	TRBD2	TRBJ2-1	NA	TGTGCCAGCTCGGGAGCGGGGGAGTACAATGAGCAGTTCTTC	CASSGAGEYNEQFF
TRBV27	NA	TRBJ1-1	once	TGTGCCAGCAGCCCCGGCACTGAAGCTTTCTTT	CASSPGTEAFF
TRBV5-1	TRBD2	TRBJ2-3	NA	TGCGCCAGCAGCTACCCCGGGACGGAGTCAGAGCGGGACACAGATACGCAGTATTTT	CASSYPGTESERDTDTQYF